The entry below describes one T cell receptor beta chain. Its antigen is not known. The data derive from a study of shared clonotypes between healthy human individuals. Findings and caveats of the study: In general, naive subsets displayed greater estimated richness than memory subsets did. The study's rarefaction showed incomplete sorted-subset sequencing despite large depth. Non-shared clonotypes showed lower generation probabilities than clonotypes common to all four donors.

Terminally differentiated effector memory CD45RA+ cells were excluded from the naive CD8 cells, which were CD45RO-negative and positively selected for CCR7. This CDR3 is built from 15 residues. CDR1 and CDR2 (germline): MNHEY, SVGAGI. Trimming cost V 8 bases and J 2 bases, with 17 bases left between them. Deep-level assay runs were performed. Profiling relied on immunoSEQ multiplex PCR, and the TCRdb table lists in-frame clones only, not all of them. The data show under 2,000,000 clones, approximately 95% seen once. This sequence joins TRBV6-5 and TRBJ2-3; D could derive from TRBD1 or TRBD2 (5 bases each). Sequenced sample: naive CD8+ T cells sorted from blood. This clonotype was obtained from a man younger than 30 in good health. Here the CDR3 reads CASSPSGTVTDTQYF. The CDR3, as DNA: TGTGCCAGCTCCCCGTCTGGGACCGTCACAGATACGCAGTATTTT.